The 21 T cell receptor beta chains reported below all come from one sample, sequenced in a study of blood T cell repertoires in COVID-19. Produced via immunoSEQ multiplex PCR; TCRdb's table is partial and in-frame only. The data show approximately 170,000 clones, with under 85% seen just once and about 1.2% held by the top ten. The sample consisted of peripheral blood. Source of these receptors: a man between 60 and 75 years old who had recovered from COVID-19.

This clone appeared once. The chain is built from TRBV27 and TRBJ1-6, with TRBD1 identical over 7 bases. The V gene's germline CDR1 is MNHEY and CDR2 SMNVEV (reference sequence). The CDR3 is 19 amino acids. J lost 10 bases, V lost 6 bases, and 24 bases had no gene match. The CDR3: CASSPTLHRGPPYGSPLHF. CDR3 in DNA: TGTGCCAGCAGCCCTACCCTCCACAGGGGTCCTCCGTATGGGTCACCCCTCCACTTT.

The genes are TRBV7-8 and TRBJ2-7; D gene ambiguous. The CDR3 spans 13 residues. V was cut by 1 base and J by 3 bases, with 7 bases left in between. CDR1 and CDR2 from the germline V gene are SGHVS and FQNEAQ. CDR3 in DNA: TGTGCCAGCAGCTTAGGTCAGTTCTACGAGCAGTACTTC. Protein: CASSLGQFYEQYF.

The J gene is TRBJ2-7, the V gene TRBV18; a possible D gene is TRBD1 (6 bases). The V and J ends lost 3 bases and 2 bases respectively, with 14 bases between them. The CDR3 has 15 residues. Germline V CDR1 and CDR2: KGHSH, LQKENI. CDR3 nucleotides: TGTGCCAGCTCACCTCTCACAGGGAGAGCCTACGAGCAGTACTTC. Its translation is CASSPLTGRAYEQYF.

This chain joins TRBV6-1 and TRBJ1-6; the D gene is possibly TRBD1 (6 bases). V was clipped by 1 base and J by 10 bases, with 17 bases between them. The CDR3 spans 16 residues. Germline CDR1 MNHNS, CDR2 SASEGT. This CDR3 reads CASSEVLSGGQSPLHF. The DNA for the CDR3 is TGTGCCAGCAGTGAAGTTTTATCGGGGGGCCAATCACCCCTCCACTTT.

CDR3 bases: TGTGCCAGCAGCCCCCGGGACAGGGGGCGGGATACGCAGTATTTT. Translation: CASSPRDRGRDTQYF. The rearrangement links TRBV14 to TRBJ2-3; 12 bases map to TRBD1. V lost 4 bases to trimming and J lost 6 bases; unmatched junction nucleotides: 5. Per germline, CDR1 SGHDN and CDR2 FVKESK. The CDR3 length is 15 residues.

The V and J genes are TRBV27 and TRBJ1-1; the D gene is possibly TRBD1 (5 bases). This CDR3 has 15 amino acids. V lost 3 bases and J lost 5, with 16 bases in between. Germline CDR1 is MNHEY and CDR2 is SMNVEV (reference sequence). As DNA, the CDR3 is TGTGCCAGCAGTTTGGGCGTCCAGGCAGGGACTGAAGCTTTCTTT. It yields the protein CASSLGVQAGTEAFF.

The chain employs TRBV30 and TRBJ1-2; 8 nucleotides line up with TRBD1. V was pared by 5 bases and J by 6 bases, with 5 bases of the junction left unmatched. Per germline, CDR1 GTSNPN and CDR2 SVGIG (reference sequence). CDR3 size: 12 residues. The CDR3: CAWDRQGNGYTF. CDR3 in DNA: TGTGCCTGGGATCGACAGGGGAATGGCTACACCTTC.

The CDR3 loop is CASSLAPRGGFPEQFF. The CDR3 coding sequence is TGCGCCAGCAGCTTGGCCCCCCGGGGGGGCTTTCCTGAGCAGTTCTTC. The chain uses TRBV5-1 and TRBJ2-1; 8 positions match TRBD2. V gave up 0 bases and J gave up 9 bases; unmatched junction bases: 11. The CDR3 is made up of 16 amino acids. Germline CDR1 is SGHRS and CDR2 is YFSETQ.

The chain carries TRBV9 and TRBJ2-6, with D possibly being TRBD2 (6 bases). V was clipped by 0 bases and J by 5 bases, with 15 bases between them. This CDR3 contains 17 residues. Per germline, CDR1 SGDLS and CDR2 YYNGEE. This CDR3 reads CASSVGQGGLWANVLTF. The CDR3 DNA reads as TGTGCCAGCAGCGTAGGCCAGGGAGGTCTCTGGGCCAACGTCCTGACTTTC.

The rearrangement links TRBV7-2 to TRBJ2-7; TRBD2 matches at 11 bases. CDR1 SGHTA and CDR2 FQGNSA come from the germline V gene. V lost 3 bases and J lost 6; bases outside the gene matches: 4. This CDR3 region has 14 residues. This CDR3 is CASSFLAGGSEQYF. The CDR3 nucleotides read TGTGCCAGCAGCTTTTTAGCGGGGGGGAGCGAGCAGTACTTC.

This chain uses TRBV3-1 (or the pseudogene TRBV3-2) with TRBJ1-5; the D is unclear. V was trimmed by 5 bases and J by 2 bases, leaving 16 bases between them. There are 16 residues in the CDR3. Germline V gene data show CDR1 as LGHDT and CDR2 as YNNKEL (reference sequence). This CDR3 is CASSSSTPWGNQPQHF. CDR3 nucleotide sequence: TGTGCCAGCAGCTCTTCGACACCTTGGGGCAATCAGCCCCAGCATTTT.

The chain is built from TRBV7-2 and TRBJ1-5; the D is unclear. V was pared by 4 bases and J by 2 bases, with 12 bases between. The length of the CDR3 is 15 residues. Germline CDR1 reads SGHTA; CDR2 reads FQGNSA. CDR3 loop: CASSSEGGGNQPQHF. The CDR3 DNA reads TGTGCCAGCAGCTCCGAGGGTGGTGGCAATCAGCCCCAGCATTTT.

The V and J genes are TRBV3-1 (or the pseudogene TRBV3-2) and TRBJ2-7, with D possibly TRBD2 on 6 matching bases. Germline lookup yields CDR1 LGHDT and CDR2 YNNKEL (reference sequence). The CDR3 covers 13 residues. The ends were cut back, 0 bases at V and 5 bases at J, with 8 bases in the middle. CDR3 sequence (DNA): TGTGCCAGCAGCCAAGATAGGACTAACGAGCAGTACTTC. Translated, it gives CASSQDRTNEQYF.

This clone was recorded only once. The V call is TRBV6-5, the J call TRBJ1-4; 9 bases are shared with TRBD1. This CDR3 is built from 14 residues. The germline V gene encodes CDR1 MNHEY and CDR2 SVGAGI. J lost 8 bases, V lost 6 bases, and 7 bases had no gene match. CDR3 protein: CASRPHRGLEKLFF. The CDR3 region has the DNA TGTGCCAGCAGACCGCACAGGGGGCTCGAAAAACTGTTTTTT.

The genes are TRBV18 and TRBJ2-1; 11 bases are shared with TRBD1. CDR1 and CDR2 (germline): KGHSH, LQKENI. V lost 3 bases to trimming and J lost 6 bases; unmatched junction nucleotides: 4. CDR3 size: 15 residues. The CDR3 bases are TGTGCCAGCTCACCCTGGGACAGGGGGTTCAATGAGCAGTTCTTC. This codes for CASSPWDRGFNEQFF.

The chain uses TRBV28 and TRBJ1-2; perhaps TRBD1 as D (5 bases). Germline V gene data show CDR1 as MDHEN and CDR2 as SYDVKM. V shed 4 bases and J shed 5 bases, with 8 bases lying between them. The CDR3 extends over 12 amino acids. Written as DNA, the CDR3 is TGTGCCAGCAGTTACAGGTTGTATGGCTACACCTTC. Translation: CASSYRLYGYTF.

This chain uses TRBV19 with TRBJ1-4; possibly TRBD1 for D (6 bases). Germline V gene data show CDR1 as LNHDA and CDR2 as SQIVND (reference sequence). The ends were cut back, 7 bases at V and 6 bases at J, with 21 bases in the middle. CDR3 size: 16 residues. The CDR3, as DNA: TGTGCCAGTAAAAAAGCTCAGGGGTTGGGCCATGAAAAACTGTTTTTT. The encoded protein is CASKKAQGLGHEKLFF.

V gene TRBV11-2 combines with J gene TRBJ2-5; 8 positions agree with TRBD2. V was clipped by 4 bases and J by 5 bases; unmatched bases: 9. Germline CDR1 reads SGHAT; CDR2 reads FQNNGV. This CDR3 contains 15 residues. CDR3 region: CASSSTSGQGETQYF. DNA of the CDR3: TGTGCCAGCAGCTCAACTAGCGGCCAGGGGGAGACCCAGTACTTC.

The V call is TRBV6-1, the J call TRBJ1-2, with TRBD1 as a possible D gene (5 bases). The CDR3 sequence is 15 residues long. Germline V gene data show CDR1 as MNHNS and CDR2 as SASEGT. Trimming stripped 0 bases from V and 4 bases from J, with 12 bases between. The CDR3 region has the DNA TGTGCCAGCAGTGAAGCGATACAGGAGTCCTATGGCTACACCTTC. Its protein is CASSEAIQESYGYTF.

This sequence joins TRBV19 and TRBJ2-1; TRBD1 agrees at 8 bases. Looked up from germline, CDR1 is LNHDA and CDR2 is SQIVND (reference sequence). The CDR3 totals 16 residues. J was trimmed by 8 bases and V by 6 bases; bases with no gene match: 15. The CDR3 region has the DNA TGTGCCAGTAGATCTCTCGGGACAGGATCCCGGGATGAGCAGTTCTTC. Translating it yields CASRSLGTGSRDEQFF.

The sample holds a few counts of this clone. The rearrangement joins TRBV3-1 (or the pseudogene TRBV3-2) to TRBJ1-2; a weak D match, TRBD1 (5 bases). CDR1 LGHDT and CDR2 YNNKEL come from the germline V gene (reference sequence). Trimming removed 0 bases at V and 8 bases at J, with 10 bases between. The length of the CDR3 is 13 residues. CDR3 sequence: CASSQEVPGGYTF. CDR3 coding DNA: TGTGCCAGCAGCCAAGAGGTTCCAGGGGGCTACACCTTC.